These 12 T cell receptor beta chains were sequenced from one sample in a study of CD8+ T cells in alopecia areata. As for treatment: oral pan-JAK inhibitor, 5-10 mg twice daily. Once RNA had been extracted, it was reverse transcribed into cDNA to act as the sequencing template. Sequenced by immunoSEQ multiplex PCR; TCRdb stores in-frame clones only, minus some. The table includes approximately 200,000 clones, roughly three fifths detected once. This material consisted of CD4+ T cells sorted from blood, taken at week 4, from a patient treated with tofacitinib. These TCRs come from a human donor with alopecia areata.

This CDR3 reads CATSRVTGNTEAFF. The CDR3 region has the DNA TGTGCCACCAGCAGAGTGACGGGGAACACTGAAGCTTTCTTT. V and J are TRBV15 and TRBJ1-1; D remains unclear. Germline-derived CDR1 and CDR2 are LNHNV and YYDKDF (reference sequence). The CDR3 spans 14 residues. With 1 base removed from V and 1 base from J, the gap between germline ends came to 7 bases.

This clone was found a few times. The chain joins TRBV29-1 to TRBJ2-7; TRBD1 might be the D (6 bases). In germline, CDR1 is SQVTM, CDR2 ANQGSEA. V dropped 4 bases and J dropped 5 bases, with 9 bases sitting between them. CDR3 length equals 11 residues. Written as DNA, the CDR3 is TGCAGCGTTGGGGACACACACGAGCAGTACTTC. Protein sequence: CSVGDTHEQYF.

The chain has TRBV29-1 and TRBJ2-1; 9 bases line up with TRBD2. V shed 6 bases and J 4 bases; nucleotides not matched to a gene: 13. CDR1 and CDR2 from the germline V gene are SQVTM and ANQGSEA. The CDR3 spans 16 residues. Written as DNA, the CDR3 is TGCAGCGTCGAAACCCGACTAGCGGCTCAATACAATGAGCAGTTCTTC. Translated: CSVETRLAAQYNEQFF.

About this clone itself: The sample holds other DNA sequences that translate to the same CDR3. The chain is built from TRBV30 and TRBJ1-1, with TRBD1 matching over 7 bases. Trimming cost V 5 bases and J 8 bases; bases outside gene matches: 5. The germline V gene encodes CDR1 GTSNPN and CDR2 SVGIG (reference sequence). The CDR3 has 11 amino acids. The CDR3 DNA sequence: TGTGCCTGGGGCAGGGGGACGGAAGCTTTCTTT. Its protein is CAWGRGTEAFF.

The rearrangement links TRBV29-1 to TRBJ2-3; D is perhaps TRBD2 (6 bases). V was clipped by 5 bases and J by 4 bases, with 16 bases between them. Germline V gene lookup returns CDR1 SQVTM and CDR2 ANQGSEA. This CDR3 spans 14 amino acids. CDR3 protein: CSVTGVGSPDTQYF. The DNA of the CDR3 is TGCAGCGTTACGGGGGTGGGGTCCCCAGATACGCAGTATTTT.

The chain recombines TRBV15 with TRBJ1-4; no definite D call. V was pared by 1 base and J by 0 bases, with 6 bases between. CDR3 length equals 15 residues. Germline lookup yields CDR1 LNHNV and CDR2 YYDKDF (reference sequence). The CDR3 DNA reads TGTGCCACCAGCAGAGCGGCTGCAACTAATGAAAAACTGTTTTTT. This codes for CATSRAAATNEKLFF.

V gene TRBV4-1 combines with J gene TRBJ2-7, with D perhaps TRBD1 (5 bases). CDR1 MGHRA and CDR2 YSYEKL come from the germline V gene. V was trimmed by 2 bases and J by 6 bases, leaving 5 bases between them. The CDR3 runs to 11 residues. CDR3 amino acids: CASSQRGEQYF. The CDR3, as DNA: TGCGCCAGCAGCCAAAGGGGCGAGCAGTACTTC.

In this sample, this clone turned up once. The junction shows a germline mismatch at one end, possibly a read error. The J gene is TRBJ1-5, the V gene TRBV7-7, with D maybe TRBD1 (5 bases). CDR1 is SSHAT and CDR2 is FNYEAQ in the germline V gene (reference sequence). This CDR3 spans 17 amino acids. CDR3 region: CASSLRGWGDHNQPQHF. The CDR3 DNA sequence: TGTGCTAGCAGCTTAAGGGGATGGGGGGACCACAATCAGCCCCAGCATTTT.

V is TRBV7-9 and J is TRBJ2-5; 11 nucleotides line up with TRBD2. The junction had 6 bases not matched to a gene; V was cut back by 5 bases and J by 4 bases. Germline CDR1 and CDR2: SEHNR and FQNEAQ (reference sequence). The CDR3 has 15 amino acids. Here the CDR3 DNA reads TGTGCCAGCAGCCCGCTAGCGGGAGGAGGAGAGACCCAGTACTTC. Translation gives CASSPLAGGGETQYF.

This clone was observed many times. V usage is TRBV10-3 and J usage is TRBJ2-5, with TRBD2 identical over 11 bases. Germline V gives CDR1 ENHRY, CDR2 SYGVKD. The CDR3 is 18 amino acids. J was trimmed by 4 bases and V by 5 bases; bases with no gene match: 15. The CDR3 reads CAISSGTSGGVVGETQYF. The CDR3 coding sequence is TGTGCCATCAGTTCGGGGACTAGCGGAGGGGTTGTAGGAGAGACCCAGTACTTC.

CDR3 sequence: CASNLRTGVGEQYF. Written as DNA, the CDR3 is TGCGCCAGCAACCTCCGGACAGGGGTTGGCGAGCAGTACTTC. The chain joins TRBV5-1 to TRBJ2-7; TRBD1 matches at 9 bases. V was pared by 6 bases and J by 6 bases, with 10 bases of the junction left unmatched. Germline lookup yields CDR1 SGHRS and CDR2 YFSETQ. The CDR3 consists of 14 residues.

This clone appeared once. The chain uses TRBV29-1 and TRBJ1-1; D remains unclear. CDR1 is SQVTM and CDR2 is ANQGSEA in the germline V gene. The CDR3 is 13 residues long. The V gene lost 7 bases and the J gene lost 10 bases, with 22 bases spanning the gap. The CDR3 DNA follows: TGCAGCGCCGACGGTACTGGGGAGCCTGGAGCTTTCTTT. It yields the protein CSADGTGEPGAFF.